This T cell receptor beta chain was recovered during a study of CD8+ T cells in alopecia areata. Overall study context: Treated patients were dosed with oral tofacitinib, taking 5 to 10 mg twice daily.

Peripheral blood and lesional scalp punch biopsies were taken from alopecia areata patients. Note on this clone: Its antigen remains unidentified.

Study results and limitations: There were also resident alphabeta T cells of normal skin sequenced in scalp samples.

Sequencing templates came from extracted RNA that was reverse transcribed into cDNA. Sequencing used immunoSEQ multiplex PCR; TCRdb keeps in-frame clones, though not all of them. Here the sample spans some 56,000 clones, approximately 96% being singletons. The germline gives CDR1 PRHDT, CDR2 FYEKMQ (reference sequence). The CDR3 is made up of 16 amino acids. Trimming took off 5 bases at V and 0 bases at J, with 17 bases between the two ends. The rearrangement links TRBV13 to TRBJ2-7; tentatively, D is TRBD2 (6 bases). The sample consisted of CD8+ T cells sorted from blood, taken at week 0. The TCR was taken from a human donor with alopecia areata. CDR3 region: CASSIHSGPSSYEQYF. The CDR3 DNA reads TGTGCCAGCAGCATACATAGCGGCCCTAGCTCCTACGAGCAGTACTTC.